This paragraph reports one T cell receptor beta chain. The table came from immunoSEQ multiplex PCR; TCRdb's copy has only in-frame clones and leaves some out. The sample gives millions of clones, around 90% of which show up once; under 0.15% is in the top ten. Trimming stripped 5 bases from V and 4 bases from J, with 15 bases between. CDR3 length: 14 residues. CDR1 and CDR2 from the germline V gene are MNHEY and SMNVEV (reference sequence). The sample originates from a study of shared clonotypes between healthy human individuals. CD4+ cells were split into CD45RA+ naive and CD45RA-negative memory subsets.

This chain uses TRBV27 with TRBJ2-7; D is tentatively TRBD1 or TRBD2 (5 bases each). The source material was naive CD4+ T cells sorted from blood. Subset here: CD45RA+ positively selected. The source of this sequence is a man aged 18 to 35 in good health. Written as DNA, the CDR3 is TGTGCCAGCAGTATGCCGGGACGGAGTTACGAGCAGTACTTC. Protein product: CASSMPGRSYEQYF.